These 32 T cell receptor beta chains came from one sample sequenced in a study of glioma-infiltrating T cells after dendritic cell vaccination. Measured with immunoSEQ multiplex PCR; TCRdb has only the in-frame clones, and not every one. The sample has under 100,000 clones, around 90% seen once; the top ten hold roughly 3.1%. The specimen was blood, collected before dendritic cell vaccination. The receptors shown here come from a human donor with glioblastoma.

The chain couples TRBV30 to TRBJ2-1, with 11 bases matching TRBD2. Germline V lookup: CDR1 GTSNPN, CDR2 SVGIG (reference sequence). The CDR3 totals 19 residues. V shed 0 bases and J 0 bases; nucleotides not matched to a gene: 10. The chain's CDR3 is CAWSVGLAGGPYSYNEQFF. CDR3 sequence (DNA): TGTGCCTGGAGTGTAGGGCTAGCGGGGGGACCATACTCCTACAATGAGCAGTTCTTC.

V is TRBV11-3 and J is TRBJ2-7; possible D gene TRBD1, 6 bases. V lost 6 bases to trimming and J lost 1 base, with 16 bases between them. CDR1 and CDR2 from the germline V gene are SGHNT and YENEEA. This CDR3 contains 15 residues. The CDR3 protein is CASSPSGTLSYEQYF. CDR3 sequence (DNA): TGTGCCAGCAGTCCCTCCGGGACACTTTCCTACGAGCAGTACTTC.

This rearrangement joins TRBV7-3 to TRBJ1-5; D uncertain. V lost 1 base, J lost 5 bases, and 6 bases lay in between. CDR3 length equals 13 residues. The germline V gene encodes CDR1 SGHTA and CDR2 FQGTGA. CDR3 coding DNA: TGTGCCAGCAGCTTAAACGGGGATCAGCCCCAGCATTTT. Translated, it gives CASSLNGDQPQHF. Together with reference TRBV7-3 and TRBJ1-5, the CDR3 gives the full variable domain: GAGVSQTPSNKVTEKGKYVELRCDPISGHTALYWYRQSLGQGPEFLIYFQGTGAADDSGLPNDRFFAVRPEGSVSTLKIQRTERGDSAVYLCASSLNGDQPQHFGDGTRLSIL.

This chain joins TRBV30 and TRBJ1-3; maybe TRBD1 (5 bases). The CDR3 has 16 amino acids. V was trimmed by 0 bases and J by 2 bases, leaving 14 bases between them. Germline V gene lookup returns CDR1 GTSNPN and CDR2 SVGIG (reference sequence). In DNA form, the CDR3 reads TGTGCCTGGAGTGTACGGGGGGTATCAACTGGAAACACCATATATTTT. Residues: CAWSVRGVSTGNTIYF.

V and J are TRBV7-2 and TRBJ2-5, with 7 bases fitting TRBD1. This CDR3 has 13 amino acids. Unmatched junction bases numbered 5, after V lost 5 bases and J lost 5 bases. Germline V gene lookup returns CDR1 SGHTA and CDR2 FQGNSA. This chain's CDR3 is CASSPTGAETQYF. DNA of the CDR3: TGTGCCAGCAGCCCAACAGGGGCCGAGACCCAGTACTTC.

The chain combines TRBV6-5 with TRBJ2-7; D perhaps matches TRBD1 (6 bases). V lost 5 bases to trimming and J lost 0 bases, with 11 bases between them. The CDR3 is 14 residues long. In germline, CDR1 is MNHEY, CDR2 SVGAGI. CDR3 region: CASSGTGSSYEQYF. In DNA, the CDR3 is TGTGCCAGCAGTGGCACAGGGAGCTCCTACGAGCAGTACTTC.

This chain links TRBV30 with TRBJ2-7, with D possibly being TRBD2 (5 bases). CDR3 length equals 14 residues. V was shortened by 3 bases and J by 4 bases, with 16 bases between the two germline ends. CDR1 GTSNPN and CDR2 SVGIG come from the germline V gene (reference sequence). The CDR3 DNA follows: TGTGCCTGGAGCGAGACTAATCGAATGTACGAGCAGTACTTC. This gives the protein CAWSETNRMYEQYF.

The count of this clone is one. CDR3 protein: CAWSVGAGQGVGYEQYF. The CDR3 nucleotides read TGTGCCTGGAGTGTGGGGGCGGGACAGGGGGTTGGGTACGAGCAGTACTTC. The rearrangement joins TRBV30 to TRBJ2-7, with 11 positions matching TRBD1. Trimming removed 0 bases from V and 4 bases from J; junction bases left unmatched: 11. CDR1 GTSNPN and CDR2 SVGIG come from the germline V gene (reference sequence). CDR3 length: 17 residues.

The V gene is TRBV2, the J gene TRBJ1-3, with TRBD1 as a possible D gene (5 bases). Germline V gives CDR1 SNHLY, CDR2 FYNNEI. This CDR3 has 16 residues. The germline V and J ends were trimmed by 0 bases and 3 bases, with 12 bases remaining between them. For the CDR3, the DNA is TGTGCCAGCAGTGAAGCGGGCAGGGTAATTGGAAACACCATATATTTT. This gives the protein CASSEAGRVIGNTIYF.

In DNA, the CDR3 is TGTGCCAGCAGCCCCGGGGGGGATCAGCCCCAGCATTTT. Its protein is CASSPGGDQPQHF. This chain connects TRBV6-1 to TRBJ1-5; TRBD1 might be the D (5 bases). V was cut by 6 bases and J by 5 bases, with 11 bases left in between. Germline CDR1 and CDR2: MNHNS and SASEGT. The CDR3 loop spans 13 amino acids.

The gene calls are TRBV2 and TRBJ2-5; D gene ambiguous. Germline V gene lookup returns CDR1 SNHLY and CDR2 FYNNEI. V was cut by 2 bases and J by 4 bases, with 2 bases left in between. The CDR3 sequence is 11 residues long. CDR3 sequence: CASSERETQYF. The CDR3 nucleotides are TGTGCCAGCAGTGAACGAGAGACCCAGTACTTC.

V is TRBV6-1 and J is TRBJ1-4; D is uncertain. The germline CDR1 and CDR2 sequences are MNHNS and SASEGT. Trimming pared 0 bases from V and 16 bases from J, leaving 15 bases between. CDR3 length: 13 residues. The CDR3 sequence: CASSEALAGGGFF. The CDR3 region has the DNA TGTGCCAGCAGTGAAGCGCTGGCAGGTGGTGGGTTTTTT.

The CDR3 sequence: CASSLGSGGDTQYF. In DNA form, the CDR3 reads TGCGCCAGCAGCTTGGGTTCCGGAGGGGATACGCAGTATTTT. The genes are TRBV5-1 and TRBJ2-3, with TRBD2 as a possible D gene (6 bases). Trimming removed 0 bases at V and 6 bases at J, with 11 bases between. This CDR3 contains 14 residues. Germline V gene lookup returns CDR1 SGHRS and CDR2 YFSETQ.

The chain joins TRBV13 to TRBJ2-1; D is perhaps TRBD2 (5 bases). Trimming shortened V by 3 bases and J by 0 bases, and 12 bases separated the two germline ends. This CDR3 spans 16 amino acids. From germline, CDR1 is PRHDT and CDR2 FYEKMQ (reference sequence). Here the CDR3 DNA reads TGTGCCAGCAGCTTCCCAGCGGCTAGCTCCTACAATGAGCAGTTCTTC. It specifies CASSFPAASSYNEQFF. The whole variable domain, remainder taken from reference TRBV13 and TRBJ2-1, is AAGVIQSPRHLIKEKRETATLKCYPIPRHDTVYWYQQGPGQDPQFLISFYEKMQSDKGSIPDRFSAQQFSDYHSELNMSSLELGDSALYFCASSFPAASSYNEQFFGPGTRLTVL.

The chain combines TRBV11-2 with TRBJ2-1; tentative D call: TRBD2 (6 bases). CDR1 SGHAT and CDR2 FQNNGV come from the germline V gene. The CDR3 sequence is 14 residues long. V lost 1 base, J lost 7 bases, and 11 bases lay in between. In DNA, the CDR3 is TGTGCCAGCAGCTTAGTCCCAGGGAGGAATGAGCAGTTCTTC. Translating it yields CASSLVPGRNEQFF.

This sequence joins TRBV5-1 and TRBJ2-3; tentative D call: TRBD2 (6 bases). Germline loops: CDR1 SGHRS, CDR2 YFSETQ. V lost 4 bases and J lost 6, with 18 bases in between. This CDR3 is built from 15 residues. CDR3 bases: TGCGCCAGCAGCCCCGGCGCAGGGAGGAGGGATACGCAGTATTTT. Translated: CASSPGAGRRDTQYF.

This chain connects TRBV5-1 to TRBJ1-3; 8 bases match TRBD1. The CDR3 spans 17 residues. Germline trimming cut 3 bases from V and 0 bases from J; bases unmatched to any gene: 8. Germline CDR1 SGHRS, CDR2 YFSETQ. The CDR3 sequence: CASSWGTGPRSGNTIYF. CDR3 in DNA: TGCGCCAGCAGCTGGGGGACAGGCCCACGCTCTGGAAACACCATATATTTT.

This sequence joins TRBV7-9 and TRBJ2-7; 10 bases are shared with TRBD2. The CDR3 length is 17 residues. V lost 0 bases and J lost 3; bases outside the gene matches: 8. The germline V gene encodes CDR1 SEHNR and CDR2 FQNEAQ (reference sequence). The CDR3 region has the DNA TGTGCCAGCAGCTTAGCTATAGCTAGCGGGGGTTTCTACGAGCAGTACTTC. Amino acid sequence: CASSLAIASGGFYEQYF.

The chain links TRBV5-1 to TRBJ1-2; 7 bases fit TRBD1. With 4 bases clipped from V and 8 bases from J, the junction kept 8 bases outside the gene matches. The CDR3 consists of 13 residues. Germline assignment: CDR1 SGHRS and CDR2 YFSETQ. The CDR3 protein is CASSPTTGQGYTF. For the CDR3, the DNA is TGCGCCAGCAGCCCGACGACAGGGCAAGGCTACACCTTC. The whole variable domain, remainder taken from reference TRBV5-1 and TRBJ1-2, is KAGVTQTPRYLIKTRGQQVTLSCSPISGHRSVSWYQQTPGQGLQFLFEYFSETQRNKGNFPGRFSGRQFSNSRSEMNVSTLELGDSALYLCASSPTTGQGYTFGSGTRLTVV.

This clone came up once. The chain is built from TRBV7-8 and TRBJ1-1, with a possible D match to TRBD1 (5 bases). V lost 3 bases and J 7 bases, leaving 12 bases between the germline ends. The germline CDR1 and CDR2 sequences are SGHVS and FQNEAQ. The CDR3 consists of 13 residues. CDR3 amino acids: CASSFYGGNEAFF. In DNA, the CDR3 is TGTGCCAGCAGCTTCTACGGGGGAAATGAAGCTTTCTTT.

The rearrangement joins TRBV1 to TRBJ2-7; TRBD2 is the table's D call and was not checked against the DNA. TRBV1 is listed as a pseudogene. CDR3 length: 17 amino acids. The CDR3 region is CTSSRGGEGQPSYEQYF. CDR3 DNA: TGCACCAGCAGCCGGGGTGGGGAGGGCCAACCCTCCTACGAGCAGTACTTC.

This chain joins TRBV5-1 and TRBJ1-5, with 7 bases identical to TRBD1. This CDR3 comprises 15 residues. V was pared by 4 bases and J by 9 bases, with 13 bases of the junction left unmatched. From germline, CDR1 is SGHRS and CDR2 YFSETQ. CDR3 in amino acids: CASSPTGVDLGPQHF. CDR3 coding DNA: TGCGCCAGCAGCCCAACAGGGGTCGACTTAGGGCCCCAGCATTTT. The full variable domain, rest sourced from reference TRBV5-1 and TRBJ1-5, is KAGVTQTPRYLIKTRGQQVTLSCSPISGHRSVSWYQQTPGQGLQFLFEYFSETQRNKGNFPGRFSGRQFSNSRSEMNVSTLELGDSALYLCASSPTGVDLGPQHFGDGTRLSIL.

This chain connects TRBV30 to TRBJ1-3; a possible D gene is TRBD1 (5 bases). Germline V CDR1 and CDR2: GTSNPN, SVGIG (reference sequence). This CDR3 has 14 amino acids. Deletions cut 0 bases from V and 3 bases from J, with 9 bases between. CDR3 region: CAWSVLQGGNTIYF. The CDR3 DNA is TGTGCCTGGAGTGTACTGCAGGGTGGAAACACCATATATTTT.

The chain links TRBV19 to TRBJ1-4; D call uncertain. The CDR3 covers 15 residues. Trimming shortened V by 3 bases and J by 8 bases, and 16 bases separated the two germline ends. CDR1 and CDR2 (germline): LNHDA, SQIVND (reference sequence). The CDR3 region is CASSIGSTTGEKLFF. DNA for the CDR3: TGTGCCAGTAGTATTGGATCGACGACGGGAGAAAAACTGTTTTTT.

CDR3 sequence: CAWSRGMNTEAFF. The CDR3 bases are TGTGCCTGGAGTAGGGGCATGAACACTGAAGCTTTCTTT. The chain joins TRBV30 to TRBJ1-1; weak D call: TRBD1 (5 bases). Trimming shortened V by 2 bases and J by 0 bases, and 7 bases separated the two germline ends. Looked up from germline, CDR1 is GTSNPN and CDR2 is SVGIG (reference sequence). The CDR3 extends over 13 amino acids.

This clone was picked up one time. The chain is built from TRBV5-1 and TRBJ1-6; 7 nucleotides align to TRBD1. This CDR3 is 15 amino acids long. The germline gives CDR1 SGHRS, CDR2 YFSETQ. V shed 3 bases and J 2 bases; nucleotides not matched to a gene: 2. The CDR3 loop reads CASSSGTAYNSPLHF. The DNA of the CDR3 is TGCGCCAGCAGCTCCGGGACAGCCTATAATTCACCCCTCCACTTT.

The V call is TRBV30, the J call TRBJ2-3, with 12 nucleotides matching TRBD2. V shed 3 bases, J shed 6 bases, and the junction held 7 bases outside the gene matches. Germline V gives CDR1 GTSNPN, CDR2 SVGIG (reference sequence). The CDR3 sequence is 15 residues long. The CDR3 here is CAWRLGLAGGDTQYF. CDR3 nucleotide sequence: TGTGCCTGGAGGCTGGGACTAGCGGGCGGGGATACGCAGTATTTT. Supplemented by reference TRBV30 and TRBJ2-3, the full variable domain reads SQTIHQWPATLVQPVGSPLSLECTVEGTSNPNLYWYRQAAGRGLQLLFYSVGIGQISSEVPQNLSASRPQDRQFILSSKKLLLSDSGFYLCAWRLGLAGGDTQYFGPGTRLTVL.

The rearrangement links TRBV2 to TRBJ2-3; 11 positions agree with TRBD2. V lost 1 base to trimming and J lost 3 bases; unmatched junction nucleotides: 6. The germline gives CDR1 SNHLY, CDR2 FYNNEI. The CDR3 loop spans 17 amino acids. Written as DNA, the CDR3 is TGTGCCAGCAGTGAAGACAGACTAGCGGGAAGAACAGATACGCAGTATTTT. Translated: CASSEDRLAGRTDTQYF.

As DNA, the CDR3 is TGTGCCAGCTCCCCCCGGGGGAACACTGAAGCTTTCTTT. It codes for CASSPRGNTEAFF. The chain is built from TRBV18 and TRBJ1-1; D call uncertain. Per germline, CDR1 KGHSH and CDR2 LQKENI. The V end lost 6 bases, the J end lost 1 base, and 9 bases lay between the germline ends. The CDR3 runs 13 residues.

V is TRBV6-1 and J is TRBJ2-7; 12 bases agree with TRBD2. The V gene end was trimmed by 4 bases and the J gene end by 5 bases; junction bases not matched to a gene: 12. The V gene's germline CDR1 is MNHNS and CDR2 SASEGT. The CDR3 is 17 amino acids. The CDR3 sequence: CASSGGLAGVRGNEQYF. In nucleotides, the CDR3 is TGTGCCAGCAGTGGGGGACTAGCGGGCGTCAGGGGAAACGAGCAGTACTTC.

About this clone itself: Other nucleotide sequences from this sample produce the same CDR3. This chain uses TRBV5-1 with TRBJ1-1, with TRBD1 identical over 9 bases. V lost 0 bases to trimming and J lost 3 bases; unmatched junction nucleotides: 3. Germline V gene sequence: CDR1 SGHRS, CDR2 YFSETQ. CDR3 length: 15 amino acids. CDR3 sequence reads: CASSLDGQGHTEAFF. Written as DNA, the CDR3 is TGCGCCAGCAGCTTGGATGGACAGGGGCACACTGAAGCTTTCTTT.

The chain carries TRBV18 and TRBJ1-3; D remains unclear. The CDR3 length is 14 residues. With 6 bases removed from V and 0 bases from J, the gap between germline ends came to 9 bases. Germline loops: CDR1 KGHSH, CDR2 LQKENI. CDR3 loop: CASSRESSGNTIYF. Here the CDR3 DNA reads TGTGCCAGCTCTCGGGAGAGCTCTGGAAACACCATATATTTT.